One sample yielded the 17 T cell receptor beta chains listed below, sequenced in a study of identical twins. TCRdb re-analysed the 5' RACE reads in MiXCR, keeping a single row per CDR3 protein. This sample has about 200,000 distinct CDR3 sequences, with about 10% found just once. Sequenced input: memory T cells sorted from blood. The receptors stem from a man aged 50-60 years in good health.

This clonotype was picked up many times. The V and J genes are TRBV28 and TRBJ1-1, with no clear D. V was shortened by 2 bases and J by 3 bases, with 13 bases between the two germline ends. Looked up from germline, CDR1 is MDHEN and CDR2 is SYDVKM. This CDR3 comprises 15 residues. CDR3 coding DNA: TGTGCCAGCAGTTTAGGTGGGGTAAGGCACACTGAAGCTTTCTTT. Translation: CASSLGGVRHTEAFF. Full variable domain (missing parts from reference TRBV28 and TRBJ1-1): DVKVTQSSRYLVKRTGEKVFLECVQDMDHENMFWYRQDPGLGLRLIYFSYDVKMKEKGDIPEGYSVSREKKERFSLILESASTNQTSMYLCASSLGGVRHTEAFFGQGTRLTVV.

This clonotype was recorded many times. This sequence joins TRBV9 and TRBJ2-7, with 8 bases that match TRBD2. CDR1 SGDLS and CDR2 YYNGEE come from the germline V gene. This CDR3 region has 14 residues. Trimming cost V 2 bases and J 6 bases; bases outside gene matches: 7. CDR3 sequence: CASSVGTRGSEQYF. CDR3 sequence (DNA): TGTGCCAGCAGCGTGGGGACTAGGGGCAGCGAGCAGTACTTC.

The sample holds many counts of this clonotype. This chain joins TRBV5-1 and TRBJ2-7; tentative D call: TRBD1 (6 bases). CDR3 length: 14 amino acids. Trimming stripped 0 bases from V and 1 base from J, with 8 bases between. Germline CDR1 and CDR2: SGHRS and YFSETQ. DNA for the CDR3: TGCGCCAGCAGCTTGGCAGGGGCGTCCTACGAGCAGTACTTC. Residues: CASSLAGASYEQYF.

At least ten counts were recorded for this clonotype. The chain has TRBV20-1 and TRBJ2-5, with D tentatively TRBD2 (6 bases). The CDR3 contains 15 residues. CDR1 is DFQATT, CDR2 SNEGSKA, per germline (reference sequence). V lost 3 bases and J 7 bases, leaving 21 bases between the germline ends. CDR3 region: CSASTVAASTGTQYF. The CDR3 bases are TGCAGTGCTAGTACCGTAGCGGCAAGCACCGGGACCCAGTACTTC.

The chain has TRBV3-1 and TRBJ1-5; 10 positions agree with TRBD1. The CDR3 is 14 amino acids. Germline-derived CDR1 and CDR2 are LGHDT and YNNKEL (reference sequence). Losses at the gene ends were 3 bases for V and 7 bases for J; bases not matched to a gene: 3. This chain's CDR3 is CASSHDRGRQPQHF. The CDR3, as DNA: TGTGCCAGCAGCCACGACAGGGGGCGACAGCCCCAGCATTTT. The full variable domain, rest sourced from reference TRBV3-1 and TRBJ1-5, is DTAVSQTPKYLVTQMGNDKSIKCEQNLGHDTMYWYKQDSKKFLKIMFSYNNKELIINETVPNRFSPKSPDKAHLNLHINSLELGDSAVYFCASSHDRGRQPQHFGDGTRLSIL.

The CDR3 spells CASSLDKAEGERQVQYF. CDR3 coding DNA: TGTGCCAGCAGCTTAGATAAGGCGGAGGGCGAACGTCAAGTCCAGTACTTC. This chain connects TRBV11-2 to TRBJ2-5; the D gene is possibly TRBD2 (6 bases). Germline CDR1 is SGHAT and CDR2 is FQNNGV. CDR3 length: 17 residues. V was trimmed by 0 bases and J by 10 bases, leaving 24 bases between them.

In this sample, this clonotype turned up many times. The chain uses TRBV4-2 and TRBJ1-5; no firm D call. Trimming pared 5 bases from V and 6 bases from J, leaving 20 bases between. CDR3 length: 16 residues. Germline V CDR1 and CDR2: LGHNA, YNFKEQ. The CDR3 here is CASSSESGGIGQPQHF. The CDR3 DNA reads TGTGCCAGCAGCAGCGAAAGTGGAGGGATCGGTCAGCCCCAGCATTTT.

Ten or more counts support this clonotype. CDR3: CASKDSSYEQYF. In DNA form, the CDR3 reads TGCGCCAGCAAGGACAGCTCCTACGAGCAGTACTTC. The chain combines TRBV5-1 with TRBJ2-7, with D possibly being TRBD1 (6 bases). Germline CDR1 is SGHRS and CDR2 is YFSETQ. V was pared by 6 bases and J by 0 bases, with 7 bases between. The CDR3 length is 12 residues.

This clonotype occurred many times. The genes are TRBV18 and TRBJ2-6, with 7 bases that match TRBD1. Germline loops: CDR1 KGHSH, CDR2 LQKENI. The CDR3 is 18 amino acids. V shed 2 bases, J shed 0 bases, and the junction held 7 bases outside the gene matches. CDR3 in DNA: TGTGCCAGCTCACCAGGGACAGCCTTTACCTCTGGGGCCAACGTCCTGACTTTC. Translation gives CASSPGTAFTSGANVLTF.

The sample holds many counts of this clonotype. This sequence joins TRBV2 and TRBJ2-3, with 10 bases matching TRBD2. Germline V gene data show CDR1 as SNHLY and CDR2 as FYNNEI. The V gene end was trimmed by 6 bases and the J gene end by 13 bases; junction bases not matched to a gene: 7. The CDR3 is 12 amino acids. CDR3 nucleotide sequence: TGTGCCAGCAGCAGCGGGAGGGGCTTCAAGTATTTT. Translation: CASSSGRGFKYF.

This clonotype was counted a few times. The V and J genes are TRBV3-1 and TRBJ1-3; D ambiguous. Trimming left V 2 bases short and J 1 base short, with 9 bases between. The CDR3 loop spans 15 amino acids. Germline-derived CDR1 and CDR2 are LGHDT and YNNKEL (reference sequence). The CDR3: CASSQWGGSGNTIYF. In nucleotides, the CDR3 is TGTGCCAGCAGCCAATGGGGTGGATCTGGAAACACCATATATTTT.

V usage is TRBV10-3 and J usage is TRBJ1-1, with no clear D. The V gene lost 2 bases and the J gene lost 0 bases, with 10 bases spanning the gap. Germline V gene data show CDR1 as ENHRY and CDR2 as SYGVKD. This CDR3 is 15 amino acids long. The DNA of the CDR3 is TGTGCCATCAGTGAGAAGGGCCATTTGAACACTGAAGCTTTCTTT. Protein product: CAISEKGHLNTEAFF.

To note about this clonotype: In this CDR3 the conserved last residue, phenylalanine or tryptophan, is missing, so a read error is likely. The CDR3 DNA follows: TGTGCCACCAGCAGAGATTTGGCCGCCTATGGCTACACCTTA. It specifies CATSRDLAAYGYTL. This chain links TRBV15 with TRBJ1-2; D is unresolved. There are 14 residues in the CDR3. Germline V lookup: CDR1 LNHNV, CDR2 YYDKDF (reference sequence). Trimming left V 0 bases short and J 4 bases short, with 9 bases between.

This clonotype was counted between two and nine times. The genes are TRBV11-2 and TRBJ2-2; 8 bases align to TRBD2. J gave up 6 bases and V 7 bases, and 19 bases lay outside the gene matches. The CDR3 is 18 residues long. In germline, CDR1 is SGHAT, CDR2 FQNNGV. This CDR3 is CASKGRSSSGNIAGELFF. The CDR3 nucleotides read TGTGCCAGCAAGGGGAGGAGCAGTAGCGGGAATATCGCCGGGGAGCTGTTTTTT.

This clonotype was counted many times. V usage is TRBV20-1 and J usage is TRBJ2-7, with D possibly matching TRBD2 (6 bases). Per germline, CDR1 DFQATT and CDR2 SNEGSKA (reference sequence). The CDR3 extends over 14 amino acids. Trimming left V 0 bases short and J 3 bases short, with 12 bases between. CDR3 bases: TGCAGTGCTAGAGATCTTCGGGGGAGCTACGAGCAGTACTTC. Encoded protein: CSARDLRGSYEQYF.

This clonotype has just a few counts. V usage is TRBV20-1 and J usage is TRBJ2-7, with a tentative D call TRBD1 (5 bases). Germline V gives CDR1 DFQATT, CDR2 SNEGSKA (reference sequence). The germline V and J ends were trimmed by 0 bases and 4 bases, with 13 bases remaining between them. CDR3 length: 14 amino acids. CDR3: CSARDSRTLYEQYF. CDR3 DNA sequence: TGCAGTGCTAGAGATAGCCGGACACTATACGAGCAGTACTTC.

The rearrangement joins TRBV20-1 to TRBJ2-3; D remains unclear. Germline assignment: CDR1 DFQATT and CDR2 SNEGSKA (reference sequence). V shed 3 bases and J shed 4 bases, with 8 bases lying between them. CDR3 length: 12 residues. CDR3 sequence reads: CSARDDADTQYF. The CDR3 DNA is TGCAGTGCTAGGGACGATGCAGATACGCAGTATTTT.